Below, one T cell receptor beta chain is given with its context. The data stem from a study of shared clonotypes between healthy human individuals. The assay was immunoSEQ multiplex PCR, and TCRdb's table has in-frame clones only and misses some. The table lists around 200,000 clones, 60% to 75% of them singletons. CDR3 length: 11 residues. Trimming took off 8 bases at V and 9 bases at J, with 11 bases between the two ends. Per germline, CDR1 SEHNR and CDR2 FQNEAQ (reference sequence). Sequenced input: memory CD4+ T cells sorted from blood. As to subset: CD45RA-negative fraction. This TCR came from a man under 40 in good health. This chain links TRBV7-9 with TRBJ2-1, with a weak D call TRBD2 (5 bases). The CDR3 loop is CASRGALEQFF. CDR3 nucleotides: TGTGCCAGCCGGGGAGCCCTTGAGCAGTTCTTC. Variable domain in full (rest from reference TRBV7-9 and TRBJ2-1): DTGVSQNPRHKITKRGQNVTFRCDPISEHNRLYWYRQTLGQGPEFLTYFQNEAQLEKSRLLSDRFSAERPKGSFSTLEIQRTEQGDSAMYLCASRGALEQFFGPGTRLTVL.